The 28 T cell receptor beta chains listed next were all sequenced from one sample in a study of blood T cell repertoires in COVID-19. The assay was immunoSEQ multiplex PCR, and TCRdb's table has in-frame clones only and misses some. Counted here are more than 300,000 clones, approximately 89% occurring once; the ten biggest clones make up roughly a tenth. The sequencing sample was made of PBMCs or T cells enriched from blood (not recorded which). The origin of the receptors is a woman aged 25-40 years who had recovered from COVID-19.

This clone was counted many times. V usage is TRBV5-1 and J usage is TRBJ1-2, with 7 bases aligning to TRBD1. Losses at the gene ends were 4 bases for V and 5 bases for J; bases not matched to a gene: 5. CDR1 and CDR2 (germline): SGHRS, YFSETQ. The CDR3 length is 13 residues. CDR3 DNA sequence: TGCGCCAGCAGCCCTGACAGGGAGTATGGCTACACCTTC. Protein sequence: CASSPDREYGYTF.

V and J are TRBV11-1 and TRBJ1-2; D ambiguous. This CDR3 comprises 14 residues. The V gene lost 5 bases and the J gene lost 5 bases, with 15 bases spanning the gap. Germline V gene lookup returns CDR1 SGHAT and CDR2 FQDESV (reference sequence). CDR3 nucleotides: TGTGCCAGCAGCCGGGATGAGGCGTCGTATGGCTACACCTTC. Its translation is CASSRDEASYGYTF.

This chain joins TRBV3-1 (or the pseudogene TRBV3-2) and TRBJ1-1; a possible D gene is TRBD1 (6 bases). Trimming shortened V by 1 base and J by 5 bases, and 17 bases separated the two germline ends. CDR1 is LGHDT, CDR2 YNNKEL, per germline (reference sequence). The CDR3 length is 16 residues. The CDR3 coding sequence is TGTGCCAGCAGCCAAGTACAGGGTGGGTTTTATACTGAAGCTTTCTTT. Its translation is CASSQVQGGFYTEAFF.

A single count supports this clone. The chain uses TRBV10-3 and TRBJ1-2; D is unresolved. Germline V gene sequence: CDR1 ENHRY, CDR2 SYGVKD. The CDR3 runs to 14 residues. With 2 bases removed from V and 2 bases from J, the gap between germline ends came to 9 bases. The CDR3 DNA sequence: TGTGCCATCAGTGAGAATAGACTCAACTATGGCTACACCTTC. As protein: CAISENRLNYGYTF.

The rearrangement links TRBV11-3 to TRBJ2-6, with 8 nucleotides matching TRBD1. CDR3 length equals 15 residues. The V gene end was trimmed by 6 bases and the J gene end by 3 bases; junction bases not matched to a gene: 4. Germline CDR1 SGHNT, CDR2 YENEEA. CDR3 DNA: TGTGCCAGCAGTTCAGGGGGCGGTGGGGCCAACGTCCTGACTTTC. Its translation is CASSSGGGGANVLTF. Combining the CDR3 with reference TRBV11-3 and TRBJ2-6 gives the whole variable domain EAGVVQSPRYKIIEKKQPVAFWCNPISGHNTLYWYLQNLGQGPELLIRYENEEAVDDSQLPKDRFSAERLKGVDSTLKIQPAELGDSAVYLCASSSGGGGANVLTFGAGSRLTVL.

The genes are TRBV6-5 and TRBJ1-3, with a tentative D call TRBD1 (5 bases). In germline, CDR1 is MNHEY, CDR2 SVGAGI. With 4 bases removed from V and 7 bases from J, the gap between germline ends came to 8 bases. The CDR3 is 12 residues long. CDR3 in amino acids: CASSSYRNTIYF. DNA of the CDR3: TGTGCCAGCAGTTCCTACAGGAACACCATATATTTT.

Only a few counts were recorded for this clone. The rearrangement uses TRBV19 and TRBJ2-5, with 8 nucleotides matching TRBD1. Looked up from germline, CDR1 is LNHDA and CDR2 is SQIVND (reference sequence). V shed 9 bases, J shed 4 bases, and the junction held 4 bases outside the gene matches. The length of the CDR3 is 12 residues. CDR3 sequence: CASAGTGETQYF. CDR3 nucleotides: TGTGCCAGCGCCGGGACAGGAGAGACCCAGTACTTC.

This clone appeared once. The V and J genes are TRBV7-6 and TRBJ1-5; a possible D gene is TRBD1 (5 bases). Per the germline V gene, CDR1 is SGHVS and CDR2 is FNYEAQ. Trimming took off 5 bases at V and 5 bases at J, with 10 bases between the two ends. This CDR3 region has 13 residues. The CDR3 reads CASSVQTDQPQHF. In DNA, the CDR3 is TGTGCCAGCAGCGTACAGACAGATCAGCCCCAGCATTTT.

The J gene is TRBJ2-1, the V gene TRBV5-1; 15 bases are a match to TRBD2. Trimming cost V 2 bases and J 5 bases; bases outside gene matches: 5. Germline values: CDR1 SGHRS, CDR2 YFSETQ. The length of the CDR3 is 17 residues. The CDR3 protein is CASSFGTSGRLHNEQFF. In DNA form, the CDR3 reads TGCGCCAGCAGCTTTGGGACTAGCGGGAGGCTCCACAATGAGCAGTTCTTC.

This clone appeared once. The chain recombines TRBV11-3 with TRBJ2-2; TRBD1 aligns across 8 bases. Germline trimming cut 5 bases from V and 1 base from J; bases unmatched to any gene: 6. CDR3 length equals 16 residues. CDR1 is SGHNT and CDR2 is YENEEA in the germline V gene. CDR3 DNA sequence: TGTGCCAGCAGCCCCGGAGGGACAGGGAACACCGGGGAGCTGTTTTTT. Amino acid sequence: CASSPGGTGNTGELFF.

J is TRBJ2-7 and V is TRBV5-1, with 7 bases matching TRBD1. Germline V CDR1 and CDR2: SGHRS, YFSETQ. The CDR3 length is 15 residues. V was pared by 1 base and J by 3 bases, with 7 bases of the junction left unmatched. This CDR3 reads CASSLFLGQVYEQYF. CDR3 nucleotides: TGCGCCAGCAGCTTGTTCCTAGGACAGGTCTACGAGCAGTACTTC.

This clone was seen just once. The V call is TRBV5-1, the J call TRBJ2-3, with a possible D match to TRBD2 (6 bases). V lost 4 bases to trimming and J lost 0 bases, with 12 bases between them. Germline V gives CDR1 SGHRS, CDR2 YFSETQ. The CDR3 is 15 amino acids. The CDR3, as DNA: TGCGCCAGCAGCACCCGTGGGACTAGCACAGATACGCAGTATTTT. It translates to CASSTRGTSTDTQYF.

V gene TRBV15 combines with J gene TRBJ2-7, with TRBD1 identical over 8 bases. The V and J ends lost 3 bases and 2 bases, in that order; junction bases with no gene match: 6. The CDR3 is 15 residues long. Germline V lookup: CDR1 LNHNV, CDR2 YYDKDF (reference sequence). The CDR3 sequence: CATSRGRTGTYEQYF. The CDR3 coding sequence is TGTGCCACCAGCAGGGGCAGGACAGGGACCTACGAGCAGTACTTC.

The rearrangement uses TRBV6-1 and TRBJ2-3; 11 positions agree with TRBD1. The length of the CDR3 is 17 residues. The V and J ends lost 4 bases and 7 bases, in that order; junction bases with no gene match: 13. Germline lookup yields CDR1 MNHNS and CDR2 SASEGT. The CDR3 here is CASSGQVGTGGRNTQYF. The CDR3 region has the DNA TGTGCCAGCAGTGGGCAGGTTGGGACAGGGGGTAGAAATACGCAGTATTTT.

The chain uses TRBV5-1 and TRBJ2-7, with TRBD2 as a possible D gene (5 bases). V was trimmed by 5 bases and J by 2 bases, leaving 11 bases between them. This CDR3 has 13 amino acids. The germline CDR1 and CDR2 sequences are SGHRS and YFSETQ. CDR3 sequence reads: CASSRDAAYEQYF. The DNA of the CDR3 is TGCGCCAGCAGTCGGGATGCCGCCTACGAGCAGTACTTC.

In its sample, this clone was seen a few times. V usage is TRBV27 and J usage is TRBJ1-1; 11 bases match TRBD1. Per germline, CDR1 MNHEY and CDR2 SMNVEV (reference sequence). This CDR3 region has 14 residues. V was pared by 5 bases and J by 8 bases, with 7 bases of the junction left unmatched. CDR3 coding DNA: TGTGCCAGCAGTCGCCTGGGACAGGGGGGGGAAGCTTTCTTT. This codes for CASSRLGQGGEAFF.

V and J are TRBV23-1 and TRBJ2-5; D perhaps matches TRBD1 (7 bases). TRBV23-1 is noted as an ORF with a role that remains uncertain. Trimming shortened V by 0 bases and J by 5 bases, and 13 bases separated the two germline ends. This CDR3 is built from 15 residues. The CDR3, as DNA: TGCGCCAGCAGTCAATCGCAGGGGGGCGAGGAGACCCAGTACTTC. Translation gives CASSQSQGGEETQYF.

CDR3 in amino acids: CASSPITQGDYGYTF. The DNA for the CDR3 is TGTGCCAGCAGCCCGATTACACAGGGCGACTATGGCTACACCTTC. The rearrangement uses TRBV6-2 or TRBV6-3 and TRBJ1-2, with D perhaps TRBD1 (6 bases). Germline V gives CDR1 MNHEY, CDR2 SVGEGT. The CDR3 has 15 amino acids. The ends were cut back, 6 bases at V and 3 bases at J, with 17 bases in the middle.

The rearrangement links TRBV5-1 to TRBJ2-1; possibly TRBD1 for D (7 bases). The CDR3 contains 16 residues. Trimming shortened V by 4 bases and J by 0 bases, and 14 bases separated the two germline ends. CDR1 and CDR2 from the germline V gene are SGHRS and YFSETQ. The CDR3 loop is CASSAGQTLSYNEQFF. The CDR3 DNA reads TGCGCCAGCAGCGCGGGACAGACCCTCTCCTACAATGAGCAGTTCTTC. Supplemented by reference TRBV5-1 and TRBJ2-1, the full variable domain reads KAGVTQTPRYLIKTRGQQVTLSCSPISGHRSVSWYQQTPGQGLQFLFEYFSETQRNKGNFPGRFSGRQFSNSRSEMNVSTLELGDSALYLCASSAGQTLSYNEQFFGPGTRLTVL.

This chain links TRBV21-1 with TRBJ1-1. TRBV21-1 is classified as a pseudogene. This CDR3 is built from 14 residues. The CDR3 here is CASSVSHGNTEAFF. The CDR3 region has the DNA TGTGCCAGCAGCGTCTCCCACGGGAACACTGAAGCTTTCTTT.

The V and J genes are TRBV18 and TRBJ2-7, with D possibly being TRBD2 (7 bases). CDR3 size: 14 residues. Trimming cost V 1 base and J 4 bases, with 11 bases left between them. CDR1 KGHSH and CDR2 LQKENI come from the germline V gene. CDR3 region: CASSPQGGGYEQYF. The CDR3, as DNA: TGTGCCAGCTCACCACAGGGAGGGGGTTACGAGCAGTACTTC.

V is TRBV11-3 and J is TRBJ2-2; TRBD1 aligns across 7 bases. The V gene end was trimmed by 5 bases and the J gene end by 1 base; junction bases not matched to a gene: 7. Germline V lookup: CDR1 SGHNT, CDR2 YENEEA. The CDR3 sequence is 16 residues long. The CDR3 loop reads CASSPGQRLNTGELFF. CDR3 bases: TGTGCCAGCAGCCCGGGACAGCGTCTGAACACCGGGGAGCTGTTTTTT.

V usage is TRBV9 and J usage is TRBJ1-2, with 10 bases aligning to TRBD1. The CDR3 covers 15 residues. V lost 4 bases and J lost 4; bases outside the gene matches: 7. Germline CDR1 SGDLS, CDR2 YYNGEE. The CDR3 loop is CASSPRTGGVYGYTF. The CDR3 nucleotides are TGTGCCAGCAGCCCCCGGACAGGGGGAGTCTATGGCTACACCTTC.

The rearrangement links TRBV7-9 to TRBJ2-7; no reliable D call. This CDR3 comprises 15 residues. Germline CDR1 SEHNR, CDR2 FQNEAQ (reference sequence). Trimming took 1 base from V and 4 from J, leaving 14 bases between them. The CDR3 bases are TGTGCCAGCAGCTTAGAATCCTTCAACGGTTACGAGCAGTACTTC. Its translation is CASSLESFNGYEQYF. Using reference TRBV7-9 and TRBJ2-7 for the parts outside the CDR3, the full variable domain is DTGVSQNPRHKITKRGQNVTFRCDPISEHNRLYWYRQTLGQGPEFLTYFQNEAQLEKSRLLSDRFSAERPKGSFSTLEIQRTEQGDSAMYLCASSLESFNGYEQYFGPGTRLTVT.

The chain employs TRBV5-1 and TRBJ1-6, with D unclear. Germline CDR1 SGHRS, CDR2 YFSETQ. CDR3 length: 13 residues. V lost 5 bases and J lost 5, with 8 bases in between. DNA for the CDR3: TGCGCCAGCAGGGGCCGGAATAATTCACCCCTCCACTTT. This encodes CASRGRNNSPLHF.

The CDR3 region is CASSSGLAVPNEQFF. Written as DNA, the CDR3 is TGTGCCAGCAGCTCGGGACTAGCGGTACCCAATGAGCAGTTCTTC. The chain is built from TRBV7-2 and TRBJ2-1; the match to TRBD2 covers 11 bases. The V gene end was trimmed by 4 bases and the J gene end by 6 bases; junction bases not matched to a gene: 5. Germline CDR1 reads SGHTA; CDR2 reads FQGNSA. CDR3 length: 15 residues.

The chain employs TRBV3-1 (or the pseudogene TRBV3-2) and TRBJ1-6, with TRBD1 as a possible D gene (5 bases). This CDR3 contains 14 residues. Germline lookup yields CDR1 LGHDT and CDR2 YNNKEL (reference sequence). Trimming took 1 base from V and 8 from J, leaving 9 bases between them. The CDR3 region is CASSQVSGDSPLHF. DNA for the CDR3: TGTGCCAGCAGCCAAGTATCGGGGGATTCACCCCTCCACTTT.

The J gene is TRBJ1-1, the V gene TRBV7-9; possible D gene TRBD1, 5 bases. Germline CDR1 is SEHNR and CDR2 is FQNEAQ (reference sequence). Trimming stripped 5 bases from V and 1 base from J, with 8 bases between. The CDR3 loop spans 13 amino acids. For the CDR3, the DNA is TGTGCCAGCAGCCCAACAGGGAACACTGAAGCTTTCTTT. Protein sequence: CASSPTGNTEAFF.